The 17 T cell receptor beta chains below come from one sample, sequenced in a study of T cell responses to AZD1222 COVID-19 vaccine. Sequencing was performed with immunoSEQ multiplex PCR; in TCRdb, only in-frame clones are kept and a portion is missing. The sample contains about 180,000 clones, almost 90% of which appear only once. The sequences come from peripheral blood, collected on day 0 of AZD1222 vaccination. All receptors come from an adult in good health.

The chain uses TRBV5-4 and TRBJ1-1; 7 bases agree with TRBD1. CDR1 is SGHNT, CDR2 YYREEE, per germline (reference sequence). J lost 3 bases, V lost 6 bases, and 11 bases had no gene match. The CDR3 loop spans 15 amino acids. CDR3 amino acids: CASTTKGGVYTEAFF. The CDR3 DNA is TGTGCCAGCACCACAAAAGGGGGCGTTTACACTGAAGCTTTCTTT.

The chain carries TRBV1 and TRBJ2-5; no DNA check was done on the table's D call, TRBD2. TRBV1 is assigned pseudogene status. The CDR3 spans 13 residues. The chain's CDR3 is CTSSQGTIGTQYF. CDR3 nucleotide sequence: TGCACCAGCAGCCAAGGGACTATCGGGACCCAGTACTTC.

The genes are TRBV18 and TRBJ2-6; the match to TRBD1 covers 9 bases. The trim removed 5 bases at V and 1 base at J, leaving 12 bases unmatched. Germline-derived CDR1 and CDR2 are KGHSH and LQKENI. The CDR3 is made up of 19 amino acids. In nucleotides, the CDR3 is TGTGCCAGCTCAACAAGAGGACAGGGGCTTTCGTCTGGGGCCAACGTCCTGACTTTC. Translated: CASSTRGQGLSSGANVLTF.

CDR3 region: CATSRDRGSQETQYF. CDR3 coding DNA: TGTGCCACCAGCAGAGACAGGGGTTCCCAAGAGACCCAGTACTTC. The gene calls are TRBV15 and TRBJ2-5, with D possibly TRBD1 on 6 matching bases. CDR3 length equals 15 residues. Trimming pared 0 bases from V and 1 base from J, leaving 9 bases between. Germline V gene lookup returns CDR1 LNHNV and CDR2 YYDKDF (reference sequence). The whole variable domain, remainder taken from reference TRBV15 and TRBJ2-5, is DAMVIQNPRYQVTQFGKPVTLSCSQTLNHNVMYWYQQKSSQAPKLLFHYYDKDFNNEADTPDNFQSRRPNTSFCFLDIRSPGLGDTAMYLCATSRDRGSQETQYFGPGTRLLVL.

The V gene is TRBV5-1, the J gene TRBJ2-7; TRBD2 agrees at 9 bases. CDR3 length: 14 amino acids. Trimming took 4 bases from V and 7 from J; bases not matched to a gene: 9. The germline V gene encodes CDR1 SGHRS and CDR2 YFSETQ. The CDR3 DNA sequence: TGCGCCAGCAGCCGTGGCGGGGGGGCCGGGGAGCAGTACTTC. Translating gives CASSRGGGAGEQYF.

The chain carries TRBV4-2 and TRBJ1-1, with D unresolved. The CDR3 is 15 amino acids. Trimming left V 4 bases short and J 1 base short, with 13 bases between. From germline, CDR1 is LGHNA and CDR2 YNFKEQ. The CDR3 coding sequence is TGTGCCAGCAGCCCCCTAGGAACCCCGAACACTGAAGCTTTCTTT. Translating it yields CASSPLGTPNTEAFF.

The genes are TRBV4-1 and TRBJ1-1; TRBD1 matches at 8 bases. CDR1 is MGHRA, CDR2 YSYEKL, per germline. The CDR3 spans 14 residues. V lost 8 bases to trimming and J lost 2 bases; unmatched junction nucleotides: 7. The CDR3 loop reads CASSWTGLNTEAFF. CDR3 coding DNA: TGCGCCAGCTCATGGACAGGGTTAAACACTGAAGCTTTCTTT.

V and J are TRBV7-2 and TRBJ2-3; 10 bases line up with TRBD1. The CDR3 is made up of 17 amino acids. From germline, CDR1 is SGHTA and CDR2 FQGNSA. Trimming at V came to 3 bases and at J to 2 bases, leaving 8 bases not matched to a gene. This CDR3 is CASSFESGTGATDTQYF. Written as DNA, the CDR3 is TGTGCCAGCAGCTTTGAATCCGGGACAGGGGCCACAGATACGCAGTATTTT.

The chain couples TRBV7-2 to TRBJ2-1; the D is unclear. CDR3 length: 14 residues. Germline CDR1 reads SGHTA; CDR2 reads FQGNSA. Trimming took 1 base from V and 4 from J, leaving 8 bases between them. In DNA form, the CDR3 reads TGTGCCAGCAGCTTAGGGGCAGAATACAATGAGCAGTTCTTC. Amino acid sequence: CASSLGAEYNEQFF.

The count of this clone is one. The rearrangement uses TRBV19 and TRBJ2-1; 7 bases line up with TRBD1. The CDR3 loop spans 16 amino acids. V lost 2 bases, J lost 4 bases, and 8 bases stayed unmatched. The V gene's germline CDR1 is LNHDA and CDR2 SQIVND (reference sequence). CDR3 nucleotides: TGTGCCAGTAGTATACAGGGGGTCTATCTTTACAATGAGCAGTTCTTC. Protein product: CASSIQGVYLYNEQFF.

This clone was seen a handful of times. The V gene is TRBV10-1, the J gene TRBJ2-2, with a tentative D call TRBD1 (5 bases). Trimming took off 3 bases at V and 3 bases at J, with 5 bases between the two ends. This CDR3 is 13 amino acids long. Per germline, CDR1 WNHNN and CDR2 SYGVQD (reference sequence). The CDR3 nucleotides are TGCGCCAGCAGTGACAGGGACACCGGGGAGCTGTTTTTT. As protein: CASSDRDTGELFF.

V usage is TRBV6-4 and J usage is TRBJ2-1; TRBD2 agrees at 7 bases. The CDR3 spans 20 residues. CDR1 MRHNA and CDR2 SNTAGT come from the germline V gene. Trimming took 3 bases from V and 0 from J; bases not matched to a gene: 17. For the CDR3, the DNA is TGTGCCAGCAGTGATCGTGGTGGGCTAGCGGCAATGAGCTCCTACAATGAGCAGTTCTTC. This sequence encodes CASSDRGGLAAMSSYNEQFF.

A few counts support this clone. V is TRBV19 and J is TRBJ2-4, with 13 nucleotides matching TRBD2. The CDR3 is 17 amino acids. CDR1 is LNHDA, CDR2 SQIVND, per germline (reference sequence). With 7 bases clipped from V and 3 bases from J, the junction kept 9 bases outside the gene matches. The chain's CDR3 is CASTPPWTSGGKNIQYF. DNA of the CDR3: TGTGCCAGTACCCCCCCCTGGACTAGCGGGGGCAAAAACATTCAGTACTTC. Complete variable domain (other parts from reference TRBV19 and TRBJ2-4): DGGITQSPKYLFRKEGQNVTLSCEQNLNHDAMYWYRQDPGQGLRLIYYSQIVNDFQKGDIAEGYSVSREKKESFPLTVTSAQKNPTAFYLCASTPPWTSGGKNIQYFGAGTRLSVL.

V gene TRBV6-2 or TRBV6-3 combines with J gene TRBJ2-7; 8 bases line up with TRBD2. J lost 7 bases, V lost 2 bases, and 10 bases had no gene match. The CDR3 is 15 amino acids. CDR1 is MNHEY and CDR2 is SVGEGT in the germline V gene. CDR3 bases: TGTGCCAGCAGTTACAGCGGGGGTTACCTCGTGGAGCAGTACTTC. Its translation is CASSYSGGYLVEQYF.

The chain links TRBV2 to TRBJ2-7; TRBD2 matches at 13 bases. The ends lost 3 bases at V and 4 bases at J; junction bases unmatched: 3. Per the germline V gene, CDR1 is SNHLY and CDR2 is FYNNEI. The CDR3 covers 15 residues. CDR3 protein: CASSERTSGSYEQYF. The DNA for the CDR3 is TGTGCCAGCAGTGAGAGGACTAGCGGGAGTTACGAGCAGTACTTC.

The chain employs TRBV18 and TRBJ1-6, with 9 bases lining up with TRBD1. Trimming removed 1 base from V and 10 bases from J; junction bases left unmatched: 5. The CDR3 is 15 amino acids. Germline assignment: CDR1 KGHSH and CDR2 LQKENI. DNA for the CDR3: TGTGCCAGCTCACCACAGGGGACAGGGCCCTCACCCCTCCACTTT. Protein: CASSPQGTGPSPLHF.

This clone has a single count. This chain links TRBV14 with TRBJ2-3, with D perhaps TRBD1 (7 bases). There are 18 residues in the CDR3. Germline CDR1 and CDR2: SGHDN and FVKESK. Trimming pared 1 base from V and 4 bases from J, leaving 21 bases between. The CDR3 DNA sequence: TGTGCCAGCAGCCAAGTTAAGTTGTACAGGGGAGGATCAGATACGCAGTATTTT. Translation: CASSQVKLYRGGSDTQYF.